This T cell receptor beta chain was sequenced for a study of cytomegalovirus exposure and HLA in healthy donors. Overall study: T cells numbering around 180 million yielded some 100 million unique TCR beta sequences in an earlier analysis. Notes on the study in general: The productive fraction for most TCR beta V segments was about 87% or about 30% in an earlier analysis. It was taken for granted in presence/absence analyses that sequencing depth across donors was roughly uniform.

Germline V gives CDR1 MNHEY, CDR2 SVGAGI. The CDR3 runs 14 residues. Points on this clone: The antigen remains unidentified. A junction end diverges from the germline sequence, so it may reflect a read error. This sample includes further DNA sequences coding for the same CDR3.

Amplification used 60 Vbeta primers and 13 Jbeta primers. Profiling relied on immunoSEQ multiplex PCR, and the TCRdb table lists in-frame clones only, not all of them. Of about 170,000 clones in the sample, approximately 79% were seen once. The rearrangement uses TRBV6-5 and TRBJ2-5; 7 bases align to TRBD2. Sequencing used PBMCs. This receptor was identified in a male donor in good health and CMV-seronegative. The CDR3 loop reads CASSRRGGQETQYF. DNA of the CDR3: TGCGCCAGCAGCCGCCGCGGGGGACAAGAGACCCAGTACTTC.